A single sample gave rise to the 21 T cell receptor beta chains below, sequenced in a study of T cell responses to AZD1222 COVID-19 vaccine (dated by TCRdb to the early 2020s). Libraries were built with the immunoSEQ multiplex PCR assay. Held by TCRdb, this immuneACCESS table contains in-frame sequences only and omits some clones. Under half of the omission traces to an unresolved V gene where checked; the cause of the rest is unknown. The sample table holds under 95,000 clones, of which 85% to 90% were seen once. Over 1.1% of the sample comes from the top ten. The time point label on this specimen signifies: about 28 days (+/-7) after the second vaccine dose. Specimen: peripheral blood, collected 28 days after the second AZD1222 dose. Receptor source: an adult who received the AZD1222 COVID-19 vaccine.

The gene calls are TRBV2 and TRBJ2-3; 12 nucleotides line up with TRBD2. Looked up from germline, CDR1 is SNHLY and CDR2 is FYNNEI. The V segment lost 6 bases and the J segment 1 base; nucleotides outside the gene matches: 5. The CDR3 covers 16 residues. The CDR3 spells CASSPTSGGRTDTQYF. As DNA, the CDR3 is TGTGCCAGCAGCCCTACTAGCGGGGGGCGCACAGATACGCAGTATTTT. The entire variable domain, with the rest obtained from reference TRBV2 and TRBJ2-3, is as follows: EPEVTQTPSHQVTQMGQEVILRCVPISNHLYFYWYRQILGQKVEFLVSFYNNEISEKSEIFDDQFSVERPDGSNFTLKIRSTKLEDSAMYFCASSPTSGGRTDTQYFGPGTRLTVL.

The rearrangement links TRBV18 to TRBJ1-5; a weak D match, TRBD1 (5 bases). The CDR3 extends over 14 amino acids. Germline lookup yields CDR1 KGHSH and CDR2 LQKENI. V shed 2 bases and J shed 4 bases, with 9 bases lying between them. The CDR3, as DNA: TGTGCCAGCTCACCAAGGGGTGGAAATCAGCCCCAGCATTTT. This encodes CASSPRGGNQPQHF.

This chain links TRBV27 with TRBJ1-1; no clear D. The CDR3 is made up of 15 amino acids. V was clipped by 2 bases and J by 0 bases, with 10 bases between them. Germline V CDR1 and CDR2: MNHEY, SMNVEV (reference sequence). CDR3 in DNA: TGTGCCAGCAGTTTAAGGGTCACCATGAACACTGAAGCTTTCTTT. This gives the protein CASSLRVTMNTEAFF.

This sequence joins TRBV7-9 and TRBJ2-3, with D maybe TRBD2 (6 bases). Germline V gene lookup returns CDR1 SEHNR and CDR2 FQNEAQ (reference sequence). V lost 0 bases to trimming and J lost 1 base, with 11 bases between them. This CDR3 spans 16 amino acids. The CDR3 spells CASSLAEVAGTDTQYF. CDR3 nucleotides: TGTGCCAGCAGCTTAGCGGAAGTAGCGGGCACAGATACGCAGTATTTT.

The V call is TRBV11-2, the J call TRBJ2-2; 11 bases fit TRBD2. The CDR3 covers 15 residues. V lost 7 bases to trimming and J lost 6 bases; unmatched junction nucleotides: 7. Germline V gene data show CDR1 as SGHAT and CDR2 as FQNNGV. CDR3 nucleotide sequence: TGTGCCAGCAACATAGCGGGGGGGCCCCCCGGGGAGCTGTTTTTT. The encoded protein is CASNIAGGPPGELFF. The complete variable domain, with remaining parts taken from reference TRBV11-2 and TRBJ2-2, reads EAGVAQSPRYKIIEKRQSVAFWCNPISGHATLYWYQQILGQGPKLLIQFQNNGVVDDSQLPKDRFSAERLKGVDSTLKIQPAKLEDSAVYLCASNIAGGPPGELFFGEGSRLTVL.

This clone was counted a few times. This rearrangement joins TRBV5-6 to TRBJ1-5; D is unresolved. Germline V gene sequence: CDR1 SGHDT, CDR2 YYEEEE. The CDR3 has 15 amino acids. V lost 0 bases and J 2 bases, leaving 9 bases between the germline ends. The CDR3 DNA is TGTGCCAGCAGCTTGGGGGTAAAGGGCAATCAGCCCCAGCATTTT. Translation: CASSLGVKGNQPQHF.

This clone showed up just a few times. The V gene is TRBV27, the J gene TRBJ2-7, with a weak D call TRBD1 (5 bases). V lost 5 bases and J 3 bases, leaving 11 bases between the germline ends. This CDR3 region has 13 residues. Germline CDR1 MNHEY, CDR2 SMNVEV (reference sequence). In DNA, the CDR3 is TGTGCCAGCAGTCAGCCTACAGGCTACGAGCAGTACTTC. This codes for CASSQPTGYEQYF.

The chain is built from TRBV24-1 and TRBJ2-7; D perhaps matches TRBD2 (5 bases). CDR3 length: 13 amino acids. V lost 3 bases and J 4 bases, leaving 9 bases between the germline ends. Germline assignment: CDR1 KGHDR and CDR2 SFDVKD. CDR3 nucleotide sequence: TGTGCCACCAGTGATGCTGGACTGTACGAGCAGTACTTC. Amino acids: CATSDAGLYEQYF.

The chain combines TRBV19 with TRBJ1-3; D remains unclear. Per the germline V gene, CDR1 is LNHDA and CDR2 is SQIVND (reference sequence). Trimming took off 3 bases at V and 0 bases at J, with 15 bases between the two ends. The CDR3 covers 17 residues. CDR3 sequence: CASSMSPALYSGNTIYF. The CDR3 nucleotides are TGTGCCAGTAGTATGAGCCCGGCCCTCTACTCTGGAAACACCATATATTTT.

This chain connects TRBV2 to TRBJ2-2, with TRBD1 identical over 7 bases. The CDR3 length is 14 residues. The V and J ends lost 8 bases and 10 bases, in that order; junction bases with no gene match: 13. CDR1 is SNHLY and CDR2 is FYNNEI in the germline V gene. The CDR3 DNA is TGTGCCAGCTCAAGGGGGACAGCTCAGGAGGAGCTGTTTTTT. Translated: CASSRGTAQEELFF.

The chain is built from TRBV5-1 and TRBJ1-5; possibly TRBD1 for D (6 bases). Germline V lookup: CDR1 SGHRS, CDR2 YFSETQ. The CDR3 consists of 16 residues. V was shortened by 0 bases and J by 0 bases, with 10 bases between the two germline ends. The CDR3 protein is CASSLGRGGSNQPQHF. The CDR3 DNA follows: TGCGCCAGCAGCTTGGGCAGGGGTGGTAGCAATCAGCCCCAGCATTTT.

The chain joins TRBV27 to TRBJ1-1; D is perhaps TRBD1 (5 bases). Germline V gene data show CDR1 as MNHEY and CDR2 as SMNVEV (reference sequence). The CDR3 runs 13 residues. With 7 bases removed from V and 4 bases from J, the gap between germline ends came to 13 bases. This CDR3 is CASTPSGGTEAFF. The CDR3 DNA follows: TGTGCCAGCACCCCCTCTGGGGGCACTGAAGCTTTCTTT.

The chain is built from TRBV18 and TRBJ1-4; 12 bases are shared with TRBD1. CDR1 and CDR2 (germline): KGHSH, LQKENI. Trimming removed 4 bases from V and 4 bases from J; junction bases left unmatched: 10. This CDR3 comprises 18 residues. This chain's CDR3 is CASSHRDRGLTINEKLFF. CDR3 sequence (DNA): TGTGCCAGCTCACACCGGGACAGGGGGCTGACGATTAATGAAAAACTGTTTTTT.

The chain employs TRBV5-6 and TRBJ1-6, with 7 nucleotides matching TRBD1. The CDR3 is made up of 14 amino acids. V lost 3 bases and J lost 9; bases outside the gene matches: 6. CDR1 is SGHDT and CDR2 is YYEEEE in the germline V gene. CDR3 sequence (DNA): TGTGCCAGCAGCTCGGACAGGCTTGGTTCACCCCTCCACTTT. Its translation: CASSSDRLGSPLHF.

The chain joins TRBV14 to TRBJ2-1, with D hard to call. The V gene's germline CDR1 is SGHDN and CDR2 FVKESK. This CDR3 is built from 15 residues. V was clipped by 6 bases and J by 0 bases, with 12 bases between them. The CDR3 coding sequence is TGTGCCAGCAGTTCTGTCCCGGGCTCCTACAATGAGCAGTTCTTC. This translates into CASSSVPGSYNEQFF.

The chain carries TRBV20-1 and TRBJ2-1; no clear D gene. The CDR3 runs 11 residues. Germline V gives CDR1 DFQATT, CDR2 SNEGSKA (reference sequence). The V end lost 2 bases, the J end lost 7 bases, and 6 bases lay between the germline ends. CDR3 sequence: CSARRGNEQFF. The CDR3 DNA sequence: TGCAGTGCTAGAAGAGGAAATGAGCAGTTCTTC.

The V and J genes are TRBV7-9 and TRBJ2-5; no firm D call. This CDR3 spans 14 amino acids. V gave up 1 base and J gave up 5 bases, with 11 bases separating them. In germline, CDR1 is SEHNR, CDR2 FQNEAQ (reference sequence). Here the CDR3 DNA reads TGTGCCAGCAGCTTAGATTATGGAATCGAGACCCAGTACTTC. Translated: CASSLDYGIETQYF.

CDR3 coding DNA: TGTGCCAGCAGCTTAGAAGGCGGGGGGGCCGGGAATGAGCAGTTCTTC. Translating it yields CASSLEGGGAGNEQFF. This rearrangement joins TRBV7-6 to TRBJ2-1; 9 nucleotides match TRBD2. V gave up 1 base and J gave up 7 bases; unmatched junction bases: 8. The CDR3 sequence is 16 residues long. From germline, CDR1 is SGHVS and CDR2 FNYEAQ.

The J gene is TRBJ1-4, the V gene TRBV7-9; D not resolved. The CDR3 sequence is 14 residues long. Germline V gives CDR1 SEHNR, CDR2 FQNEAQ (reference sequence). V lost 5 bases to trimming and J lost 8 bases, with 15 bases between them. The CDR3 reads CASSPSLAREKLFF. For the CDR3, the DNA is TGTGCCAGCAGCCCCAGCCTGGCGAGAGAAAAACTGTTTTTT.

This clone came up a few times. The chain carries TRBV7-2 and TRBJ1-3; no clear D gene. The CDR3 loop spans 14 amino acids. The germline V gene encodes CDR1 SGHTA and CDR2 FQGNSA. Trimming removed 8 bases from V and 4 bases from J, with 15 bases in between. The CDR3 coding sequence is TGTGCCAGCTCCTCTGCGGGGTCAGGAAACACCATATATTTT. This sequence encodes CASSSAGSGNTIYF.

V usage is TRBV7-2 and J usage is TRBJ2-5; 9 bases align to TRBD2. This CDR3 is built from 15 residues. Germline V gene lookup returns CDR1 SGHTA and CDR2 FQGNSA. The trim removed 5 bases at V and 1 base at J, leaving 5 bases unmatched. The DNA for the CDR3 is TGTGCCAGCAGCCGGGCAGCGGGGGGCCAAGAGACCCAGTACTTC. Protein product: CASSRAAGGQETQYF.